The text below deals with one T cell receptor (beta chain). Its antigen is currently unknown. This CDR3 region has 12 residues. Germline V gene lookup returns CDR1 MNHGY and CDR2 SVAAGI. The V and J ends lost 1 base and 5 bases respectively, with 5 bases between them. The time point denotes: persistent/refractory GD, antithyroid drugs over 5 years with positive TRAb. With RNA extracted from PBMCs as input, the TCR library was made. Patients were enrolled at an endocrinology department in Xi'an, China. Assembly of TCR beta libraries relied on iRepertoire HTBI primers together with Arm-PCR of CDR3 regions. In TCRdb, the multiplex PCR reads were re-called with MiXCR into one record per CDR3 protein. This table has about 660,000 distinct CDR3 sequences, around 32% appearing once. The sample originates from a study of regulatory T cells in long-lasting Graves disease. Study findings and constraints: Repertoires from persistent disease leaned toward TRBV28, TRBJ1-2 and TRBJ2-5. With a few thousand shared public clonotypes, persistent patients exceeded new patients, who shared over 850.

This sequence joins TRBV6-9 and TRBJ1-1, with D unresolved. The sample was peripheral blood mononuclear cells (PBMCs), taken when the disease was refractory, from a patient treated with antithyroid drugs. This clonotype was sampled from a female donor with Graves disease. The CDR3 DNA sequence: TGTGCCAGCAGTTATTGGTCGACTGAAGCTTTCTTT. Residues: CASSYWSTEAFF.